This T cell receptor (beta chain) originates from a study of T cell changes during pregnancy in multiple sclerosis. J was trimmed by 4 bases and V by 4 bases; bases with no gene match: 2. Germline loops: CDR1 LNHDA, CDR2 SQIVND (reference sequence). There are 13 residues in the CDR3. Libraries were prepared by immunoSEQ multiplex PCR; TCRdb keeps only in-frame clonotypes and omits some of them. The sample holds 55,000 to 70,000 clones, roughly 92% seen once. The source material was CD8+ T cells from peripheral blood mononuclear cells, sampled in the third trimester of pregnancy. The clonotype was recovered from a female donor in good health, enrolled as a control in a pregnancy study. The chain has TRBV19 and TRBJ1-2; 8 positions agree with TRBD1. DNA for the CDR3: TGTGCCAGTAGTACCACAGGGGGCTATGGCTACACCTTC. Amino acid sequence: CASSTTGGYGYTF.